A single sample is the source of the 29 T cell receptor beta chains below, sequenced in a study of response to subunit inactivated influenza vaccine. MiXCR was run by TCRdb on the RT-PCR reads, yielding one entry per CDR3 protein. Of hundreds of thousands of distinct CDR3 sequences in the sample, 18% were seen once. The source material was PBMCs from blood, sampled more than 4 days after vaccination. All receptors come from a man in his forties or fifties who received an inactivated influenza vaccine.

The CDR3 nucleotides read TGTGCCATCAGTGATATGGGAACCCTAAGCACAGATACGCAGTATTTT. Its translation is CAISDMGTLSTDTQYF. This sequence joins TRBV10-3 and TRBJ2-3; no reliable D call. CDR1 ENHRY and CDR2 SYGVKD come from the germline V gene. V lost 3 bases to trimming and J lost 0 bases, with 13 bases between them. The CDR3 spans 16 residues.

This clonotype was observed at least ten times. The CDR3, as DNA: TGTGCCAGCAGTCGGCGGAGCTCGACAGATACGCAGTATTTT. Protein product: CASSRRSSTDTQYF. The chain recombines TRBV7-2 with TRBJ2-3; D gene uncertain. Trimming cost V 6 bases and J 3 bases, with 13 bases left between them. Looked up from germline, CDR1 is SGHTA and CDR2 is FQGNSA. The CDR3 length is 14 residues.

The chain carries TRBV28 and TRBJ1-2; 7 bases agree with TRBD1. Germline lookup yields CDR1 MDHEN and CDR2 SYDVKM. CDR3 length equals 14 residues. V was clipped by 7 bases and J by 5 bases; unmatched bases: 10. The CDR3 coding sequence is TGTGCCAGCACCGCAAACCGGGACAGTTATGGCTACACCTTC. Encoded protein: CASTANRDSYGYTF.

This clonotype has just a few counts. J is TRBJ2-3 and V is TRBV10-3; possible D gene TRBD2, 6 bases. The CDR3 runs to 13 residues. Between the trimmed V and J ends, which lost 7 bases and 2 bases, there was a span of 10 bases. Per germline, CDR1 ENHRY and CDR2 SYGVKD. CDR3 in DNA: TGTGCCATCACGGGAGTGCCCACAGATACGCAGTATTTT. It specifies CAITGVPTDTQYF.

The V call is TRBV12-3 or TRBV12-4, the J call TRBJ2-7, with D perhaps TRBD1 (5 bases). The CDR3 spans 13 residues. V lost 3 bases and J 4 bases, leaving 10 bases between the germline ends. Here the CDR3 reads CASSFAGKYEQYF. The CDR3 DNA sequence: TGTGCCAGCAGTTTTGCAGGGAAGTACGAGCAGTACTTC.

This clonotype was seen only a few times. The chain is built from TRBV7-2 and TRBJ2-1; TRBD2 aligns across 9 bases. Germline V gene sequence: CDR1 SGHTA, CDR2 FQGNSA. The J segment lost 6 bases and the V segment lost 0 bases, leaving 3 bases of the junction unmatched. The CDR3 spans 15 residues. This chain's CDR3 is CASSLAAGGPNEQFF. The CDR3 coding sequence is TGTGCCAGCAGCTTAGCCGCGGGAGGGCCCAATGAGCAGTTCTTC.

The CDR3 spells CAISSRGGRVGYTDTQYF. CDR3 nucleotide sequence: TGTGCCATCAGCTCTCGGGGGGGGCGTGTGGGGTACACAGATACGCAGTATTTT. The chain combines TRBV10-3 with TRBJ2-3; 8 bases line up with TRBD2. This CDR3 is built from 18 residues. J gave up 2 bases and V 6 bases, and 16 bases lay outside the gene matches. The germline gives CDR1 ENHRY, CDR2 SYGVKD.

The table lists this clonotype with a few counts. The chain carries TRBV12-3 or TRBV12-4 and TRBJ2-4, with 13 bases lining up with TRBD2. The CDR3 is 14 residues long. V was pared by 6 bases and J by 6 bases, with 2 bases of the junction left unmatched. The CDR3 nucleotides are TGTGCCAGCAGACTAGCGGGGGGGGTAAACATTCAGTACTTC. Its protein product is CASRLAGGVNIQYF.

This clonotype was detected a few times. The chain carries TRBV6-1 and TRBJ2-3; D not resolved. The V end lost 2 bases, the J end lost 2 bases, and 8 bases lay between the germline ends. The CDR3 contains 14 residues. Germline CDR1 reads MNHNS; CDR2 reads SASEGT. This chain's CDR3 is CASSELATTDTQYF. CDR3 nucleotides: TGTGCCAGCAGTGAACTGGCCACCACAGATACGCAGTATTTT.

In regard to this clonotype: This may arise from a read error, as a much more abundant clone is one base away. The V and J genes are TRBV10-3 and TRBJ2-1; D is tentatively TRBD1 or TRBD2 (5 bases each). Trimming pared 10 bases from V and 6 bases from J, leaving 22 bases between. The CDR3 length is 15 residues. CDR1 and CDR2 from the germline V gene are ENHRY and SYGVKD. CDR3 nucleotide sequence: TGTGCCACAGAAATGGGACGGGGTGGATCCAATGAGCAGTTCTTC. Its translation is CATEMGRGGSNEQFF.

This clonotype was counted many times. The V gene is TRBV20-1, the J gene TRBJ2-7, with 7 bases matching TRBD1. V lost 5 bases to trimming and J lost 3 bases; unmatched junction nucleotides: 10. Germline assignment: CDR1 DFQATT and CDR2 SNEGSKA (reference sequence). There are 14 residues in the CDR3. CDR3 residues: CSAFEGALSYEQYF. The CDR3, as DNA: TGCAGTGCTTTCGAGGGGGCGTTGAGCTACGAGCAGTACTTC.

This clonotype was counted a few times. The rearrangement uses TRBV24-1 and TRBJ2-2, with TRBD2 matching over 12 bases. V gave up 5 bases and J gave up 5 bases; unmatched junction bases: 5. Germline V lookup: CDR1 KGHDR, CDR2 SFDVKD. CDR3 length: 16 amino acids. In DNA, the CDR3 is TGTGCCACCAGTGGGTACGGGACTAGCGGGACCGGGGAGCTGTTTTTT. Its protein is CATSGYGTSGTGELFF.

V is TRBV7-2 and J is TRBJ1-4; 10 positions match TRBD1. Germline lookup yields CDR1 SGHTA and CDR2 FQGNSA. The CDR3 sequence is 14 residues long. J gave up 10 bases and V 5 bases, and 7 bases lay outside the gene matches. CDR3 sequence (DNA): TGTGCCAGCAGCCTCCGACAGGGGGCAGGAAAACTGTTTTTT. It codes for CASSLRQGAGKLFF.

This clonotype has only a few counts. The rearrangement links TRBV5-5 to TRBJ2-5; tentative D call: TRBD2 (6 bases). CDR3 length: 15 amino acids. Deletions cut 3 bases from V and 1 base from J, with 13 bases between. Germline V lookup: CDR1 SGHKS, CDR2 YYEKEE (reference sequence). CDR3 nucleotide sequence: TGTGCCAGCAGCTCCGGACTAACCCCCCAAGAGACCCAGTACTTC. This encodes CASSSGLTPQETQYF.

J is TRBJ1-1 and V is TRBV5-1, with D possibly matching TRBD1 (5 bases). The germline CDR1 and CDR2 sequences are SGHRS and YFSETQ. V was trimmed by 0 bases and J by 11 bases, leaving 11 bases between them. This CDR3 has 12 residues. DNA for the CDR3: TGCGCCAGCAGCTTGGCCGGGGGGGTTGCTTTCTTT. Its protein product is CASSLAGGVAFF.

The chain combines TRBV4-3 with TRBJ2-5; D possibly corresponds to TRBD2 (6 bases). Germline lookup yields CDR1 LGHNA and CDR2 YSLEER. V dropped 4 bases and J dropped 2 bases, with 11 bases sitting between them. This CDR3 has 14 residues. DNA of the CDR3: TGCGCCAGCAGCCCAAGGCGGGAACAAGAGACCCAGTACTTC. Translated: CASSPRREQETQYF.

This chain links TRBV7-6 with TRBJ2-1; TRBD2 matches 14 bases. The CDR3 has 16 amino acids. Germline V gene data show CDR1 as SGHVS and CDR2 as FNYEAQ. V gave up 2 bases and J gave up 9 bases; unmatched junction bases: 6. In nucleotides, the CDR3 is TGTGCCAGCAGCTTAAGGACTAGCGGGGGGTGGGGTGAGCAGTTCTTC. Translated: CASSLRTSGGWGEQFF.

The table lists this clonotype with a few counts. The chain uses TRBV4-3 and TRBJ1-1; D unclear. Germline CDR1 is LGHNA and CDR2 is YSLEER. Trimming cost V 0 bases and J 10 bases, with 15 bases left between them. This CDR3 contains 14 residues. The CDR3 loop is CASSQDRKVFGAFF. In DNA, the CDR3 is TGCGCCAGCAGCCAAGATAGAAAGGTCTTTGGAGCTTTCTTT.

This clonotype was recorded a few times. DNA of the CDR3: TGTGCCAGCAGTTGGAGTGGGGCGGAGAATTCACCCCTCCACTTT. This encodes CASSWSGAENSPLHF. This sequence joins TRBV27 and TRBJ1-6; D possibly corresponds to TRBD1 (5 bases). CDR3 length: 15 residues. The germline V and J ends were trimmed by 4 bases and 7 bases, with 14 bases remaining between them. Germline V gives CDR1 MNHEY, CDR2 SMNVEV (reference sequence).

Comments on this clonotype: A read error may be the cause here, since a much bigger clone is one base away. The rearrangement uses TRBV5-1 and TRBJ2-2, with D tentatively TRBD1 (6 bases). Germline values: CDR1 SGHRS, CDR2 YFSETQ. Between the trimmed V and J ends, which lost 4 bases and 9 bases, there was a span of 22 bases. This CDR3 has 16 amino acids. The CDR3 sequence: CASSPRLGARTWELFF. The CDR3 DNA is TGCGCCAGCAGCCCCCGCTTGGGGGCGAGAACCTGGGAGCTGTTTTTT. Using reference TRBV5-1 and TRBJ2-2 for the parts outside the CDR3, the full variable domain is KAGVTQTPRYLIKTRGQQVTLSCSPISGHRSVSWYQQTPGQGLQFLFEYFSETQRNKGNFPGRFSGRQFSNSRSEMNVSTLELGDSALYLCASSPRLGARTWELFFGEGSRLTVL.

The chain uses TRBV2 and TRBJ1-1, with D perhaps TRBD1 (6 bases). Germline V gene lookup returns CDR1 SNHLY and CDR2 FYNNEI. The CDR3 contains 15 residues. Trimming left V 8 bases short and J 0 bases short, with 16 bases between. The CDR3 reads CASPSTGGLNTEAFF. DNA of the CDR3: TGTGCCAGCCCGTCGACCGGGGGCTTGAACACTGAAGCTTTCTTT.

This chain uses TRBV29-1 with TRBJ2-5; 11 bases align to TRBD1. Trimming took 8 bases from V and 1 from J; bases not matched to a gene: 9. Germline-derived CDR1 and CDR2 are SQVTM and ANQGSEA. This CDR3 is built from 15 residues. This CDR3 reads CSLDRGPEGQETQYF. CDR3 DNA: TGCAGCCTGGACAGGGGGCCGGAGGGCCAAGAGACCCAGTACTTC.

This chain links TRBV11-2 with TRBJ2-1; TRBD1 matches at 9 bases. The V gene end was trimmed by 3 bases and the J gene end by 7 bases; junction bases not matched to a gene: 7. This CDR3 is 15 amino acids long. Germline V CDR1 and CDR2: SGHAT, FQNNGV. The CDR3 loop is CASSFLQGARNEQFF. For the CDR3, the DNA is TGTGCCAGCAGCTTCTTACAGGGGGCGCGGAATGAGCAGTTCTTC.

V usage is TRBV20-1 and J usage is TRBJ2-2, with 7 bases that match TRBD2. This CDR3 is built from 16 residues. CDR1 DFQATT and CDR2 SNEGSKA come from the germline V gene (reference sequence). The V gene end was trimmed by 3 bases and the J gene end by 3 bases; junction bases not matched to a gene: 10. The CDR3 region has the DNA TGCAGTGCTAGGAGCAGCGGGACCCTCGACACCGGGGAGCTGTTTTTT. Translated: CSARSSGTLDTGELFF.

This clonotype has just a few counts. The chain uses TRBV7-2 and TRBJ1-5, with D possibly TRBD1 on 6 matching bases. CDR1 SGHTA and CDR2 FQGNSA come from the germline V gene. With 2 bases removed from V and 4 bases from J, the gap between germline ends came to 12 bases. This CDR3 has 15 residues. CDR3 coding DNA: TGTGCCAGCAGCTTATATGGACAGCCAAATCAGCCCCAGCATTTT. Amino acids: CASSLYGQPNQPQHF.

This clonotype was counted many times. The chain joins TRBV13 to TRBJ2-7; no firm D call. CDR3 length: 13 amino acids. CDR1 and CDR2 (germline): PRHDT, FYEKMQ (reference sequence). V dropped 5 bases and J dropped 1 base, with 9 bases sitting between them. The CDR3 here is CASSEARSYEQYF. CDR3 nucleotide sequence: TGTGCCAGCAGCGAAGCTAGGTCCTACGAGCAGTACTTC.

This clonotype showed up just a few times. Here the CDR3 DNA reads TGTGCCAGCAGTTTATCGTGGGGGCCGACCGGGGAGCTGTTTTTT. Protein sequence: CASSLSWGPTGELFF. The J gene is TRBJ2-2, the V gene TRBV27; weak D call: TRBD1 (6 bases). The V end was cut by 0 bases, the J end by 5 bases, with 10 bases between. Germline V gives CDR1 MNHEY, CDR2 SMNVEV (reference sequence). The CDR3 is 15 amino acids.

The chain joins TRBV7-2 to TRBJ2-4; 10 bases align to TRBD1. The CDR3 has 14 amino acids. The V gene's germline CDR1 is SGHTA and CDR2 FQGNSA. J was trimmed by 7 bases and V by 2 bases; bases with no gene match: 2. The CDR3 coding sequence is TGTGCCAGCAGCTTAAGACAGGGGGCGAACATTCAGTACTTC. Protein product: CASSLRQGANIQYF.

Notes on this clonotype: Since a much larger clone is just one base distant, this may be a read error. This chain links TRBV12-3 or TRBV12-4 with TRBJ2-5, with D unresolved. The CDR3 is 14 residues long. The CDR3 nucleotides are TGTGCCAGAAGTTCCAACTGGGGTGCGGAGACCCAGTACTTC. This gives the protein CARSSNWGAETQYF.